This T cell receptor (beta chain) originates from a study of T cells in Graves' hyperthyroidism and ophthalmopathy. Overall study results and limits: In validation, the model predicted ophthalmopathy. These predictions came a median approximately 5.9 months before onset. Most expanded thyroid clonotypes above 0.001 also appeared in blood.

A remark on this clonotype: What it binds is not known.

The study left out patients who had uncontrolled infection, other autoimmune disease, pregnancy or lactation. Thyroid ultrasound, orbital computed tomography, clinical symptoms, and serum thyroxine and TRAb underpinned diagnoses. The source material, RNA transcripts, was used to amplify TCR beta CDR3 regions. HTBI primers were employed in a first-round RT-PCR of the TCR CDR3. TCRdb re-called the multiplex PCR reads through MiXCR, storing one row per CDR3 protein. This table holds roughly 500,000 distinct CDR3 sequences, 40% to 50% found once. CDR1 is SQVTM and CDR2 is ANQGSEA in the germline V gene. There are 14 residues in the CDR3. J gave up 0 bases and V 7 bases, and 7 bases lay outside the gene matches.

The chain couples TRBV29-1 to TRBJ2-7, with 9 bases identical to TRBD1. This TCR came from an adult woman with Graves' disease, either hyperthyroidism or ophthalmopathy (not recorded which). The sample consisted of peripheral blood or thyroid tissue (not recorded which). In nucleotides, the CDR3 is TGCAGCGGGGACAGGGACCAGCACTCCTACGAGCAGTACTTC. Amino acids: CSGDRDQHSYEQYF.